One sample yielded the 8 T cell receptor beta chains listed below, sequenced in a study of cytomegalovirus exposure and HLA in healthy donors. Sequenced by immunoSEQ multiplex PCR; TCRdb stores in-frame clones only, minus some. The data show approximately 110,000 clones, with over 90% seen just once and around 1.3% held by the top ten. Sequenced material: PBMCs. Every receptor here comes from a woman aged 18-35 years in good health and CMV-seronegative.

The chain links TRBV5-6 to TRBJ1-6, with TRBD1 matching 7 bases. Germline V gene lookup returns CDR1 SGHDT and CDR2 YYEEEE. The CDR3 is 16 amino acids. The J segment lost 9 bases and the V segment lost 1 base, leaving 10 bases of the junction unmatched. CDR3 nucleotide sequence: TGTGCCAGCAGCTTGTCGGTCCGACAGGGTATTTCACCCCTCCACTTT. It yields the protein CASSLSVRQGISPLHF.

This clone was counted only a few times. This chain joins TRBV7-8 and TRBJ1-3; a weak D match, TRBD1 (5 bases). Trimming removed 7 bases from V and 0 bases from J, with 10 bases in between. Germline-derived CDR1 and CDR2 are SGHVS and FQNEAQ. The CDR3 consists of 14 residues. The CDR3 nucleotides are TGTGCCAGCATCCCAGGGTCCTCTGGAAACACCATATATTTT. It translates to CASIPGSSGNTIYF.

The chain has TRBV2 and TRBJ2-4; 7 nucleotides match TRBD1. Germline trimming cut 4 bases from V and 9 bases from J; bases unmatched to any gene: 12. The CDR3 loop spans 15 amino acids. Germline V CDR1 and CDR2: SNHLY, FYNNEI. The CDR3 DNA is TGTGCCAGCAGTGTGATTGAGGGGGCAACGGGCATTCAGTACTTC. It codes for CASSVIEGATGIQYF. The whole variable domain, remainder taken from reference TRBV2 and TRBJ2-4, is EPEVTQTPSHQVTQMGQEVILRCVPISNHLYFYWYRQILGQKVEFLVSFYNNEISEKSEIFDDQFSVERPDGSNFTLKIRSTKLEDSAMYFCASSVIEGATGIQYFGAGTRLSVL.

This chain links TRBV30 with TRBJ2-5, with D possibly TRBD2 on 6 matching bases. V was pared by 4 bases and J by 5 bases, with 14 bases between. The V gene's germline CDR1 is GTSNPN and CDR2 SVGIG (reference sequence). The CDR3 sequence is 13 residues long. CDR3 coding DNA: TGTGCCTGGAATGGAGGGCCCGGGGAGACCCAGTACTTC. This encodes CAWNGGPGETQYF.

The gene calls are TRBV9 and TRBJ1-2, with D possibly TRBD1 on 5 matching bases. The CDR3 is 15 amino acids. Per the germline V gene, CDR1 is SGDLS and CDR2 is YYNGEE. Trimming shortened V by 3 bases and J by 0 bases, and 12 bases separated the two germline ends. CDR3 in amino acids: CASSEGAGANYGYTF. Here the CDR3 DNA reads TGTGCCAGCAGCGAAGGGGCAGGAGCTAACTATGGCTACACCTTC.

The count of this clone is one. The chain links TRBV28 to TRBJ1-6; D not resolved. The germline CDR1 and CDR2 sequences are MDHEN and SYDVKM. This CDR3 has 11 residues. V lost 7 bases and J lost 17, with 15 bases in between. For the CDR3, the DNA is TGTGCCAGCAACCGTGGGCTTCTCTTCCACTTT. This encodes CASNRGLLFHF.

V and J are TRBV7-6 and TRBJ1-2; no clear D. The V gene lost 5 bases and the J gene lost 6 bases, with 10 bases spanning the gap. The CDR3 length is 12 residues. CDR1 is SGHVS and CDR2 is FNYEAQ in the germline V gene. The chain's CDR3 is CASSPGRNGYTF. The CDR3 nucleotides read TGTGCCAGCAGCCCCGGGAGGAATGGCTACACCTTC. The entire variable domain, with the rest obtained from reference TRBV7-6 and TRBJ1-2, is as follows: GAGVSQSPRYKVTKRGQDVALRCDPISGHVSLYWYRQALGQGPEFLTYFNYEAQQDKSGLPNDRFSAERPEGSISTLTIQRTEQRDSAMYRCASSPGRNGYTFGSGTRLTVV.

The V call is TRBV10-3, the J call TRBJ2-2; 8 bases agree with TRBD2. After removal of 5 bases from V and 8 bases from J, the junction contained 10 bases not matched to a gene. Germline V gives CDR1 ENHRY, CDR2 SYGVKD. CDR3 size: 15 residues. CDR3 in amino acids: CAISNSSGTAGELFF. The CDR3, as DNA: TGTGCCATCAGTAACAGTAGCGGGACGGCTGGGGAGCTGTTTTTT.